These T cell receptor beta chains were read from a single sample in a study of T cells in Graves' hyperthyroidism and ophthalmopathy. One entry per CDR3 protein, called by TCRdb with MiXCR from the multiplex PCR reads. In the table there are roughly 650,000 distinct CDR3 sequences, 15% to 20% of which are singletons. The sample taken for sequencing was blood. These receptors all stem from a woman between 40 and 55 years old with Graves' ophthalmopathy. CDR3s include the opening cysteine and the closing phenylalanine or tryptophan. D genes are given only for firm matches. Part of the rows lack a size; the others show once, few, many or a class for expanded clones.

j_gene: TRBJ1-2; d_gene: -; v_gene: TRBV12-3/TRBV12-4; abundance: many; CDR3aa: CASSYQGYGYTF; CDR3nt: TGTGCCAGCAGTTACCAGGGATATGGCTACACCTTC
j_gene: TRBJ2-3; d_gene: TRBD2; v_gene: TRBV28; abundance: many; CDR3aa: CASSPSGRPQDTQYF; CDR3nt: TGTGCCAGCAGTCCTAGCGGGAGGCCACAAGATACGCAGTATTTT
j_gene: TRBJ2-1; d_gene: TRBD2; v_gene: TRBV11-2; abundance: many; CDR3aa: CASSEIAGGSISSYNEQFF; CDR3nt: TGTGCCAGCAGCGAGATAGCGGGGGGCTCTATCAGCTCCTACAATGAGCAGTTCTTC
j_gene: TRBJ2-1; d_gene: TRBD2; v_gene: TRBV7-2; abundance: few; CDR3aa: CASSLDGTSGGNEQFF; CDR3nt: TGTGCCAGCAGCTTAGACGGGACTAGCGGGGGCAATGAGCAGTTCTTC
j_gene: TRBJ1-2; d_gene: -; v_gene: TRBV5-1; abundance: many; CDR3aa: CASSLDPAATIYGYTF; CDR3nt: TGCGCCAGCAGCTTGGATCCCGCGGCGACCATCTATGGCTACACCTTC
j_gene: TRBJ2-1; d_gene: -; v_gene: TRBV27; abundance: many; CDR3aa: CASSLSYASSYNEQFF; CDR3nt: TGTGCCAGCAGTTTATCGTACGCCTCCTCCTACAATGAGCAGTTCTTC
j_gene: TRBJ2-7; d_gene: TRBD2; v_gene: TRBV5-1; abundance: -; CDR3aa: CASSLGERGAYEQYF; CDR3nt: TGCGCCAGCAGCTTGGGGGAGCGGGGGGCCTACGAGCAGTACTTC
j_gene: TRBJ1-2; d_gene: TRBD1; v_gene: TRBV20-1; abundance: -; CDR3aa: CSAEEGGAYGYTF; CDR3nt: TGCAGTGCTGAAGAAGGGGGCGCCTATGGCTACACCTTC
j_gene: TRBJ2-5; d_gene: TRBD2; v_gene: TRBV2; abundance: -; CDR3aa: CASTGLAKETQYF; CDR3nt: TGTGCCAGCACAGGACTAGCAAAAGAGACCCAGTACTTC
j_gene: TRBJ2-7; d_gene: TRBD1; v_gene: TRBV5-1; abundance: -; CDR3aa: CASSFGTGGREQYF; CDR3nt: TGCGCCAGCAGCTTTGGGACAGGGGGCCGCGAGCAGTACTTC
j_gene: TRBJ1-1; d_gene: -; v_gene: TRBV3-1; abundance: many; CDR3aa: CASSQVMNTEAFF; CDR3nt: TGTGCCAGCAGCCAGGTCATGAACACTGAAGCTTTCTTT
j_gene: TRBJ2-4; d_gene: -; v_gene: TRBV7-2; abundance: many; CDR3aa: CASSLAGWDGNIQYF; CDR3nt: TGTGCCAGCAGCTTAGCGGGGTGGGACGGGAACATTCAGTACTTC
j_gene: TRBJ2-1; d_gene: TRBD1; v_gene: TRBV7-8; abundance: many; CDR3aa: CATRRGTGGVINNEQFF; CDR3nt: TGTGCCACCCGCCGAGGGACAGGGGGAGTTATTAACAATGAGCAGTTCTTC
j_gene: TRBJ1-5; d_gene: TRBD1; v_gene: TRBV6-2/TRBV6-3; abundance: few; CDR3aa: CASSLPGQGFQPQHF; CDR3nt: TGTGCCAGCAGCCTACCGGGACAGGGCTTTCAGCCCCAGCATTTT
j_gene: TRBJ1-1; d_gene: TRBD1; v_gene: TRBV7-9; abundance: many; CDR3aa: CASSLGSGQGLNTEAFF; CDR3nt: TGTGCCAGCAGCTTAGGTTCCGGACAGGGATTGAACACTGAAGCTTTCTTT
j_gene: TRBJ2-3; d_gene: TRBD1; v_gene: TRBV20-1; abundance: many; CDR3aa: CSASTQGNTQYF; CDR3nt: TGCAGTGCTAGTACACAGGGGAATACGCAGTATTTT
j_gene: TRBJ2-7; d_gene: -; v_gene: TRBV13; abundance: -; CDR3aa: CASSPPYEQYF; CDR3nt: TGTGCCAGCAGCCCTCCCTACGAGCAGTACTTC
j_gene: TRBJ2-1; d_gene: -; v_gene: TRBV5-1; abundance: many; CDR3aa: CASSLAGAASYNEQFF; CDR3nt: TGCGCCAGCAGCTTGGCCGGGGCGGCGTCCTACAACGAGCAGTTCTTC
j_gene: TRBJ2-3; d_gene: -; v_gene: TRBV20-1; abundance: -; CDR3aa: CSAEALGDTQYF; CDR3nt: TGCAGTGCGGAGGCGTTGGGGGATACGCAGTATTTT
j_gene: TRBJ2-7; d_gene: -; v_gene: TRBV5-1; abundance: few; CDR3aa: CASSSRALTPDEQYF; CDR3nt: TGCGCCAGCAGCTCCAGAGCCCTAACGCCCGACGAGCAGTACTTC
j_gene: TRBJ2-1; d_gene: TRBD2; v_gene: TRBV29-1; abundance: few; CDR3aa: CSVVSSGSSYNEQFF; CDR3nt: TGCAGCGTAGTCAGTAGCGGGAGCTCCTACAATGAGCAGTTCTTC
j_gene: TRBJ2-7; d_gene: TRBD2; v_gene: TRBV20-1; abundance: -; CDR3aa: CSARGTRGGYEQYF; CDR3nt: TGCAGTGCTAGAGGGACTAGGGGAGGGTACGAGCAGTACTTC
j_gene: TRBJ2-7; d_gene: -; v_gene: TRBV5-1; abundance: -; CDR3aa: CASSWTPGLSSYEQYF; CDR3nt: TGCGCCAGCAGCTGGACCCCGGGACTGAGCTCCTACGAGCAGTACTTC
j_gene: TRBJ1-3; d_gene: TRBD1; v_gene: TRBV5-1; abundance: few; CDR3aa: CASSKGQAYSGNTIYF; CDR3nt: TGCGCCAGCAGCAAAGGACAGGCCTACTCTGGAAACACCATATATTTT
j_gene: TRBJ2-5; d_gene: TRBD1; v_gene: TRBV3-1; abundance: many; CDR3aa: CASSQLGQGGETQYF; CDR3nt: TGTGCCAGCAGCCAGCTGGGACAGGGCGGAGAGACCCAGTACTTC
j_gene: TRBJ2-5; d_gene: TRBD2; v_gene: TRBV29-1; abundance: -; CDR3aa: CSVGGLAVETQYF; CDR3nt: TGCAGCGTTGGGGGACTAGCAGTCGAGACCCAGTACTTC
j_gene: TRBJ1-5; d_gene: -; v_gene: TRBV3-1; abundance: few; CDR3aa: CASSQSTIGSSNQPQHF; CDR3nt: TGTGCCAGCAGCCAATCTACCATAGGCTCTAGCAATCAGCCCCAGCATTTT
j_gene: TRBJ2-1; d_gene: -; v_gene: TRBV7-3; abundance: many; CDR3aa: CASSLSRGEQFF; CDR3nt: TGTGCCAGCAGCTTATCTAGAGGTGAGCAGTTCTTC
j_gene: TRBJ2-3; d_gene: -; v_gene: TRBV7-3; abundance: few; CDR3aa: CASSLGRYF; CDR3nt: TGTGCCAGCAGCTTAGGTCGGTATTTT
j_gene: TRBJ1-1; d_gene: -; v_gene: TRBV5-6; abundance: -; CDR3aa: CASSRRRTKNTEAFF; CDR3nt: TGTGCCAGCAGCCGAAGACGGACTAAGAACACTGAAGCTTTCTTT
j_gene: TRBJ1-1; d_gene: -; v_gene: TRBV5-4; abundance: -; CDR3aa: CASDPSPGGEAFF; CDR3nt: TGTGCCAGCGACCCAAGTCCAGGTGGTGAAGCTTTCTTT
j_gene: TRBJ1-4; d_gene: -; v_gene: TRBV2; abundance: many; CDR3aa: CASSETGTNEKLFF; CDR3nt: TGTGCCAGCAGTGAAACGGGAACTAATGAAAAACTGTTTTTT
j_gene: TRBJ1-6; d_gene: TRBD1; v_gene: TRBV30; abundance: -; CDR3aa: CAWSPGTGVRSPLHF; CDR3nt: TGTGCCTGGAGCCCCGGGACAGGGGTTCGATCACCCCTCCACTTT
j_gene: TRBJ2-3; d_gene: -; v_gene: TRBV15; abundance: many; CDR3aa: CATSRGVAASTDTQYF; CDR3nt: TGTGCCACCAGCAGAGGGGTGGCAGCTAGCACAGATACGCAGTATTTT
j_gene: TRBJ1-1; d_gene: -; v_gene: TRBV6-1; abundance: -; CDR3aa: CASRLGRLNTEAFF; CDR3nt: TGTGCCAGCAGGCTGGGACGGCTGAACACTGAAGCTTTCTTT
j_gene: TRBJ2-7; d_gene: TRBD2; v_gene: TRBV20-1; abundance: many; CDR3aa: CSARPVLAGDLYEQYF; CDR3nt: TGCAGTGCTAGACCAGTACTAGCGGGAGACCTCTACGAGCAGTACTTC
j_gene: TRBJ2-3; d_gene: TRBD1; v_gene: TRBV7-9; abundance: -; CDR3aa: CASSVQGAGTDTQYF; CDR3nt: TGTGCCAGCAGCGTACAGGGGGCGGGCACAGATACGCAGTATTTT
j_gene: TRBJ2-4; d_gene: -; v_gene: TRBV11-2; abundance: many; CDR3aa: CASSLTIRRGDIQYF; CDR3nt: TGTGCCAGCAGCTTAACGATCCGCAGGGGGGACATTCAGTACTTC
j_gene: TRBJ2-5; d_gene: TRBD2; v_gene: TRBV20-1; abundance: few; CDR3aa: CSARRGRNRETQYF; CDR3nt: TGCAGTGCTAGGCGCGGGAGGAATAGGGAGACCCAGTACTTC
j_gene: TRBJ2-7; d_gene: TRBD2; v_gene: TRBV20-1; abundance: many; CDR3aa: CSALTSGSYGEQYF; CDR3nt: TGCAGTGCGCTCACTAGCGGGAGTTATGGCGAGCAGTACTTC
j_gene: TRBJ2-5; d_gene: TRBD2; v_gene: TRBV2; abundance: many; CDR3aa: CASGALSRREGRETQYF; CDR3nt: TGTGCCAGCGGTGCCTTAAGTCGACGGGAGGGCCGGGAGACCCAGTACTTC
j_gene: TRBJ2-7; d_gene: -; v_gene: TRBV11-3; abundance: many; CDR3aa: CASSATVSYEQYF; CDR3nt: TGTGCCAGCAGCGCCACAGTGAGTTACGAGCAGTACTTC